The 11 T cell receptor beta chains presented below share a single source sample, sequenced in a study of cytomegalovirus exposure and HLA in healthy donors. The PCR made use of 60 Vbeta and 13 Jbeta primers. Clones were read by immunoSEQ multiplex PCR, and TCRdb kept only the in-frame ones, dropping some. The repertoire holds approximately 150,000 clones, with almost 80% as singletons. The sample comprised PBMCs. These receptors all stem from a woman aged 25 to 45 in good health and CMV-seronegative.

The chain is built from TRBV7-9 and TRBJ2-5, with 8 nucleotides matching TRBD1. V was clipped by 5 bases and J by 3 bases; unmatched bases: 8. The germline V gene has CDR1 SEHNR and CDR2 FQNEAQ (reference sequence). This CDR3 has 15 residues. The CDR3 region is CASSDDRGREETQYF. The CDR3 DNA reads TGTGCCAGCAGCGATGACAGGGGTAGAGAAGAGACCCAGTACTTC.

Here the CDR3 reads CAWGTGSGNTIYF. The CDR3 coding sequence is TGTGCCTGGGGGACAGGATCTGGAAACACCATATATTTT. The chain couples TRBV30 to TRBJ1-3; 8 nucleotides agree with TRBD1. The V gene end was trimmed by 5 bases and the J gene end by 1 base; junction bases not matched to a gene: 1. The CDR3 sequence is 13 residues long. From germline, CDR1 is GTSNPN and CDR2 SVGIG (reference sequence).

The V gene is TRBV5-1, the J gene TRBJ2-3, with TRBD2 matching 9 bases. CDR1 is SGHRS and CDR2 is YFSETQ in the germline V gene. The junction had 8 bases not matched to a gene; V was cut back by 4 bases and J by 8 bases. CDR3 length: 14 residues. CDR3 sequence (DNA): TGCGCCAGCAGCCCCATAGCGGGGGAGGCTACGCAGTATTTT. Its translation is CASSPIAGEATQYF.

The chain employs TRBV4-1 and TRBJ1-2; 7 nucleotides agree with TRBD1. CDR1 is MGHRA, CDR2 YSYEKL, per germline. Germline trimming cut 0 bases from V and 5 bases from J; bases unmatched to any gene: 6. The CDR3 is 15 residues long. The CDR3 nucleotides read TGCGCCAGCAGCCAAGAAGGGACAGCCGTGTATGGCTACACCTTC. It specifies CASSQEGTAVYGYTF.

V and J are TRBV4-2 and TRBJ2-2; D remains unclear. There are 16 residues in the CDR3. Germline assignment: CDR1 LGHNA and CDR2 YNFKEQ. The germline V and J ends were trimmed by 0 bases and 0 bases, with 8 bases remaining between them. The DNA for the CDR3 is TGTGCCAGCAGCCAAGAAACAGTAGCGAACACCGGGGAGCTGTTTTTT. It codes for CASSQETVANTGELFF.

This clone was observed a single time. V is TRBV6-1 and J is TRBJ2-7, with D perhaps TRBD2 (5 bases). With 8 bases removed from V and 4 bases from J, the gap between germline ends came to 12 bases. Germline V gives CDR1 MNHNS, CDR2 SASEGT. This CDR3 has 12 amino acids. The DNA for the CDR3 is TGTGCCAGCTCGTCGACGGGGTACGAGCAGTACTTC. This gives the protein CASSSTGYEQYF.

This clone was seen a few times. The chain employs TRBV4-2 and TRBJ2-1, with TRBD1 matching over 9 bases. This CDR3 has 15 amino acids. V shed 0 bases, J shed 5 bases, and the junction held 2 bases outside the gene matches. Germline V gene data show CDR1 as LGHNA and CDR2 as YNFKEQ. This chain's CDR3 is CASSQDGTGNNEQFF. The CDR3 DNA sequence: TGTGCCAGCAGCCAAGACGGGACAGGGAACAATGAGCAGTTCTTC.

The chain has TRBV6-4 and TRBJ2-3; 12 bases fit TRBD1. With 2 bases clipped from V and 4 bases from J, the junction kept 1 base outside the gene matches. This CDR3 has 15 residues. CDR1 MRHNA and CDR2 SNTAGT come from the germline V gene. DNA for the CDR3: TGTGCCAGCAGTGACGGGACAGGGGGCGCAGATACGCAGTATTTT. Encoded protein: CASSDGTGGADTQYF.

The chain couples TRBV6-1 to TRBJ1-1; 7 bases agree with TRBD1. The CDR3 has 12 amino acids. CDR1 and CDR2 (germline): MNHNS, SASEGT. J was trimmed by 8 bases and V by 6 bases; bases with no gene match: 6. The CDR3 protein is CASRVDRREAFF. The DNA for the CDR3 is TGTGCCAGCAGAGTGGACAGGCGAGAAGCTTTCTTT.

This sequence joins TRBV7-9 and TRBJ1-2; no clear D gene. The CDR3 runs to 14 residues. The V and J ends lost 3 bases and 7 bases respectively, with 15 bases between them. Germline-derived CDR1 and CDR2 are SEHNR and FQNEAQ (reference sequence). CDR3 residues: CASSFEIGGSGYTF. The CDR3 region has the DNA TGTGCCAGCAGCTTCGAGATCGGCGGGAGTGGCTACACCTTC.

The chain uses TRBV2 and TRBJ1-2; D remains ambiguous. This CDR3 comprises 14 residues. Germline CDR1 and CDR2: SNHLY and FYNNEI. Trimming cost V 7 bases and J 4 bases, with 16 bases left between them. The CDR3 here is CASTPRGEGYGYTF. Here the CDR3 DNA reads TGTGCCAGCACCCCTAGAGGAGAGGGCTATGGCTACACCTTC.